The clone carrying this TCR beta chain was picked up a small number of times. This specimen comes from a study of patients and donors after allogeneic stem cell transplantation. TCRdb reprocessed the RT-PCR reads with MiXCR, giving one entry per CDR3 protein. The sample has about a million distinct CDR3 sequences; 18% are singletons. This CDR3 region has 13 residues. Trimming removed 0 bases from V and 4 bases from J, with 7 bases in between. Germline CDR1 reads GTSNPN; CDR2 reads SVGIG (reference sequence). The TCR sequence derives from a human donor who was either an allogeneic HSCT recipient or a stem cell or donor lymphocyte infusion donor (not recorded which). It is not recorded whose cells these are; they may come from a transplant donor. The gene calls are TRBV30 and TRBJ2-1; D is unresolved. Material for sequencing was blood, either unsorted or a sorted T cell fraction (not recorded which). The CDR3 here is CAWSVVLYNEQFF. In DNA form, the CDR3 reads TGTGCCTGGAGTGTAGTCCTTTACAATGAGCAGTTCTTC. The complete variable domain, with remaining parts taken from reference TRBV30 and TRBJ2-1, reads SQTIHQWPATLVQPVGSPLSLECTVEGTSNPNLYWYRQAAGRGLQLLFYSVGIGQISSEVPQNLSASRPQDRQFILSSKKLLLSDSGFYLCAWSVVLYNEQFFGPGTRLTVL.